This passage covers 16 T cell receptor beta chains from one sample sequenced in a study of tumor and adjacent non-tumor tissue in lung cancer. A modified ARM-PCR protocol with three rounds of nested PCR amplified TCRbeta. TCRdb reanalysed the multiplex PCR reads using MiXCR and keeps one entry per CDR3 protein. Of 70,000 to 95,000 distinct CDR3 sequences in the sample, over 65% are singletons; the top ten hold 30% to 50%. The template was RNA from unsorted bulk tissue. This non-tumor lung sample came from over 3 cm beyond the tumor edge. The sample was distant non-tumor lung tissue. The source is a man aged 65-85 years with non-small cell lung cancer.

With respect to this clonotype: One junction end disagrees with the germline gene, perhaps due to a read error. The gene calls are TRBV29-1 and TRBJ1-4, with 7 bases fitting TRBD1. The V gene's germline CDR1 is SQVTM and CDR2 ANQGSEA. The CDR3 totals 13 residues. The CDR3 protein is CGVVTGSNEKLFF. As DNA, the CDR3 is TGTGGCGTGGTGACAGGGTCTAATGAAAAACTGTTTTTT.

Details on this clonotype: At one boundary the junction diverges from the germline segment, which might be a read error. The J gene is TRBJ2-1, the V gene TRBV7-2; 12 positions agree with TRBD2. Germline V gene data show CDR1 as SGHTA and CDR2 as FQGNSA. This CDR3 is 15 amino acids long. CDR3 bases: TGTGCCGGCAGCTCTCGGACTAGCGGGAACAATGAGCAGTTCTTC. This gives the protein CAGSSRTSGNNEQFF.

This chain joins TRBV20-1 and TRBJ1-5, with a weak D call TRBD1 (6 bases). The CDR3 runs to 15 residues. Germline loops: CDR1 DFQATT, CDR2 SNEGSKA (reference sequence). The V and J ends lost 5 bases and 4 bases respectively, with 18 bases between them. CDR3 protein: CSADADREENQPQHF. CDR3 bases: TGCAGTGCTGACGCGGACAGAGAGGAGAATCAGCCCCAGCATTTT.

For this clonotype: A read error may account for a junction end that differs from germline. The chain combines TRBV30 with TRBJ2-3, with TRBD2 matching over 7 bases. Per the germline V gene, CDR1 is GTSNPN and CDR2 is SVGIG (reference sequence). This CDR3 has 15 residues. The CDR3 DNA reads as TGTGCCTGGAATGATCGCGGGAGCAACACAGATACGCCGTATTTT. Amino acids: CAWNDRGSNTDTPYF.

Comment on this clonotype: Since the CDR3 does not end with the conserved phenylalanine or tryptophan, this likely comes from a read error. V is TRBV11-2 and J is TRBJ2-7; TRBD1 matches at 8 bases. The CDR3 consists of 15 residues. Germline values: CDR1 SGHAT, CDR2 FQNNGV. The CDR3 region is CANSLDQGAPYEQYL. The DNA of the CDR3 is TGTGCCAACAGCTTAGATCAGGGGGCCCCTTACGAGCAGTACCTC.

This sequence joins TRBV12-3 or TRBV12-4 and TRBJ2-3, with D possibly matching TRBD2 (6 bases). The CDR3 is made up of 12 amino acids. Trimming cost V 8 bases and J 10 bases, with 16 bases left between them. The CDR3 protein is CASRGSTYAQYF. For the CDR3, the DNA is TGTGCCAGCCGGGGGAGCACATATGCGCAGTATTTT.

This clonotype was observed at least ten times. The rearrangement links TRBV6-2 or TRBV6-3 to TRBJ1-5; D call uncertain. V shed 4 bases and J shed 4 bases, with 8 bases lying between them. Germline-derived CDR1 and CDR2 are MNHEY and SVGEGT. The CDR3 totals 13 residues. The CDR3 is CASSWQENQPQHF. The CDR3 DNA reads as TGTGCCAGCAGTTGGCAGGAGAATCAGCCCCAGCATTTT.

J is TRBJ1-2 and V is TRBV4-3; D gene ambiguous. Germline V gene data show CDR1 as LGHNA and CDR2 as YSLEER. V was shortened by 0 bases and J by 9 bases, with 14 bases between the two germline ends. The CDR3 has 14 amino acids. The CDR3 DNA follows: TGCGCCAGCAGCCAAGACTTCGCGACACGACGCTACACCTTC. Translating gives CASSQDFATRRYTF.

In the case of this clonotype: Being one base from a much bigger clone, this may be a read error. The chain joins TRBV6-1 to TRBJ2-7, with D possibly TRBD1 on 5 matching bases. The length of the CDR3 is 14 residues. The germline V gene has CDR1 MNHNS and CDR2 SASEGT. The CDR3 loop reads CACSPRADSYEQYF. Written as DNA, the CDR3 is TGTGCCTGCAGCCCCAGGGCGGACTCCTACGAGCAGTACTTC.

This clonotype was observed a handful of times. This clone may be a read error of a much larger clone one base away. The V gene is TRBV5-1, the J gene TRBJ2-3, with D perhaps matching TRBD2 (6 bases). The CDR3 has 13 amino acids. Trimming cost V 0 bases and J 10 bases, with 12 bases left between them. CDR1 is SGHRS and CDR2 is YFSETQ in the germline V gene. The CDR3 protein is CASSLAETGAQYF. The DNA of the CDR3 is TGCGCCAGCAGCTTGGCCGAAACGGGGGCGCAGTATTTT.

Details on this clonotype: Since no conserved phenylalanine or tryptophan closes the CDR3, a read error is the likely cause. The chain combines TRBV11-3 with TRBJ1-5; D not certain. The CDR3 covers 13 residues. V was pared by 0 bases and J by 5 bases, with 5 bases between. CDR1 and CDR2 (germline): SGHNT, YENEEA. The CDR3 coding sequence is TGTGCCAGCAGCTTAGATGCGGATCAGCCCCAGCATATT. Its protein is CASSLDADQPQHI.

Concerning this clonotype itself: This may be a read error, as it is one base from a much larger clone. This chain links TRBV20-1 with TRBJ1-1; 8 nucleotides line up with TRBD1. The CDR3 totals 13 residues. Germline CDR1 DFQATT, CDR2 SNEGSKA (reference sequence). The CDR3: CSARAAGGGEAVF. The DNA for the CDR3 is TGCAGTGCTAGGGCCGCAGGGGGCGGTGAAGCTGTCTTT.

Worth noting for this clonotype: A much larger clone lies one base from this, so it may be a read error. The CDR3 nucleotides read TGTGCCAACAGCCCTGGGGGCCCCAATGAGCAGTTCTTC. Amino acids: CANSPGGPNEQFF. The chain has TRBV14 and TRBJ2-1, with D possibly matching TRBD1 (6 bases). Germline assignment: CDR1 SGHDN and CDR2 FVKESK. CDR3 size: 13 residues. The full variable domain, rest sourced from reference TRBV14 and TRBJ2-1, is EAGVTQFPSHSVIEKGQTVTLRCDPISGHDNLYWYRRVMGKEIKFLLHFVKESKQDESGMPNNRFLAERTGGTYSTLKVQPAELEDSGVYFCANSPGGPNEQFFGPGTRLTVL.

Concerning this clonotype: This clone may be a read error of a much larger clone one base away. V and J are TRBV6-2 or TRBV6-3 and TRBJ2-5; maybe TRBD2 (6 bases). Trimming took 4 bases from V and 5 from J, leaving 20 bases between them. The CDR3 consists of 16 residues. Germline assignment: CDR1 MNHEY and CDR2 SVGEGT. CDR3 in amino acids: CASSSGLPGDLETQYF. Here the CDR3 DNA reads TGTGCCAGCAGTTCCGGACTACCGGGAGATTTGGAGACCCAGTACTTC.

A remark on this clonotype: Compared with germline, one end of the junction differs, possibly owing to a read error. This rearrangement joins TRBV4-3 to TRBJ2-3; TRBD2 matches 10 bases. The CDR3 is 17 residues long. Germline CDR1 is LGHNA and CDR2 is YSLEER. The CDR3 coding sequence is TGCACCAGCAGCCGAGATGGGCCTAGCGGGAGAACAGATACACAGTATTTT. Amino acids: CTSSRDGPSGRTDTQYF.

A word on this clonotype: A much larger clone is a single base away; this may be a read error. This chain joins TRBV28 and TRBJ2-5, with TRBD1 matching over 10 bases. Germline values: CDR1 MDHEN, CDR2 SYDVKM. The CDR3 is 13 amino acids. V shed 10 bases, J shed 8 bases, and the junction held 10 bases outside the gene matches. The DNA for the CDR3 is TGTGCCACTGCTACCCGGGACAGGGGAACCCAGTACTTC. This encodes CATATRDRGTQYF.